This TCR beta chain derives from a study of T cell changes during pregnancy in multiple sclerosis. V was pared by 5 bases and J by 4 bases, with 16 bases of the junction left unmatched. This CDR3 region has 18 residues. CDR1 and CDR2 (germline): SNHLY, FYNNEI. TCRdb's table, derived via immunoSEQ multiplex PCR, lists solely in-frame clones and lacks some. The sample consists of 70,000 to 90,000 clones, over 80% of them appearing once. V usage is TRBV2 and J usage is TRBJ2-3; TRBD2 matches at 9 bases. The source was PBMCs, collected in the first trimester of pregnancy. The TCR sequence derives from a female donor in good health, serving as a control in a pregnancy study. Some clones in this sample may be carry-over from other donors' samples. CDR3: CASSLGAGGPGPADTQYF. The CDR3, as DNA: TGTGCCAGCAGTCTGGGCGCGGGGGGGCCGGGCCCGGCAGATACGCAGTATTTT.